The rows below give T cell receptor beta chains drawn from one sample of a study of cytomegalovirus exposure and HLA in healthy donors. The method was immunoSEQ multiplex PCR; TCRdb's version includes in-frame clones alone and lacks a portion of them. The repertoire table contains more than 85,000 clones. Material: PBMCs. The receptors derive from a girl under 18 in good health and CMV-seropositive. The CDR3 runs from the conserved cysteine through the conserved F or W. A D gene is named only where the DNA matches it firmly.

>TRBD2|TRBV4-1|17|TRBJ2-1
CASSQDGGGLFSNEQFF
TGCGCCAGCAGCCAAGATGGCGGGGGGCTCTTCTCCAATGAGCAGTTCTTC
>TRBD2|TRBV19|15|TRBJ2-5
CASSMSSGGGETQYF
TGTGCCAGTAGTATGTCTAGCGGGGGGGGAGAGACCCAGTACTTC
>-|TRBV7-8|15|TRBJ1-5
CASSLEAAINQPQHF
TGTGCCAGCAGCTTAGAGGCGGCGATAAATCAGCCCCAGCATTTT
>-|TRBV12-1|13|TRBJ2-7
CASSLGLAGEQYF
TGTGCCAGCAGCCTTGGACTAGCGGGGGAGCAGTACTTC
>-|TRBV19|14|TRBJ1-1
CASSTGNRNTEAFF
TGTGCCAGTAGTACCGGGAACCGGAACACTGAAGCTTTCTTT
>-|TRBV5-6|16|TRBJ1-2
CASSLGSGLLNYGYTF
TGTGCCAGCAGCTTGGGTTCGGGTCTGTTGAACTATGGCTACACCTTC
>-|TRBV4-2|14|TRBJ2-1
CASSQDLRDNEQFF
TGTGCCAGCAGCCAAGATCTGAGAGACAATGAGCAGTTCTTC
>-|TRBV7-9|15|TRBJ1-6
CASSYDRLHNSPLHF
TGTGCCAGCAGCTACGATCGACTGCATAATTCACCCCTCCACTTT
>-|TRBV2|14|TRBJ1-1
CASSKEQGNTEAFF
TGTGCCAGCAGTAAGGAACAGGGGAACACTGAAGCTTTCTTT
>-|TRBV25-1|14|TRBJ1-4
CASHGRGATEKLFF
TGTGCCAGCCACGGCCGGGGGGCGACAGAAAAACTGTTTTTT
>TRBD2|TRBV4-3|20|TRBJ2-1
CASSPGAGTSGGASYNEQFF
TGCGCCAGCAGCCCCGGCGCGGGGACTAGCGGGGGGGCATCCTACAATGAGCAGTTCTTC
>-|TRBV5-6|14|TRBJ1-1
CASSAIQGRGEAFF
TGTGCTAGCAGCGCCATACAGGGACGGGGTGAAGCTTTCTTT
>-|TRBV19|16|TRBJ1-2
CASSTYPGGGDYGYTF
TGTGCCAGTAGTACCTACCCCGGCGGGGGGGACTATGGCTACACCTTC
>-|TRBV5-6|15|TRBJ2-5
CASSLAQGLGETQYF
TGTGCCAGCAGCTTGGCCCAGGGATTAGGAGAGACCCAGTACTTC
>TRBD1|TRBV4-1|15|TRBJ1-1
CASSQGTGINTEDFF
TGCGCCAGCAGCCAAGGGACAGGAATAAACACTGAAGATTTCTTT
>TRBD2|TRBV28|15|TRBJ2-4
CASSASGGKANIQYF
TGTGCCAGCAGTGCTAGCGGGGGGAAAGCAAACATTCAGTACTTC
>TRBD1|TRBV6-1|14|TRBJ1-2
CASRDRGRVYGYTF
TGTGCCAGCCGCGACAGGGGGCGCGTCTATGGCTACACCTTC
>-|TRBV11-2|14|TRBJ1-2
CASSLELAAANYTF
TGTGCCAGCAGCTTAGAGCTGGCAGCGGCTAACTACACCTTC
>-|TRBV15|15|TRBJ2-1
CATSRDGLSYNEQFF
TGTGCCACCAGCAGAGATGGTCTATCGTACAATGAGCAGTTCTTC
>-|TRBV18|13|TRBJ1-1
CASSPPSEVEAFF
TGTGCCAGCTCACCACCGTCGGAGGTCGAAGCTTTCTTT
>-|TRBV9|15|TRBJ1-1
CASSTRQNMNTEAFF
TGTGCCAGCAGCACCCGACAGAACATGAACACTGAAGCTTTCTTT
>-|TRBV4-2|12|TRBJ1-2
CASSQVERGYTF
TGTGCCAGCAGCCAAGTCGAGAGAGGCTACACCTTC
>-|TRBV29-1|15|TRBJ2-1
CSVGFGTSSYNEQFF
TGCAGCGTTGGGTTCGGGACAAGCTCCTACAATGAGCAGTTCTTC
>TRBD1|TRBV5-6|15|TRBJ1-2
CASSSRQGGGYGYTF
TGTGCCAGCAGCTCCCGACAGGGGGGTGGATATGGCTACACCTTC